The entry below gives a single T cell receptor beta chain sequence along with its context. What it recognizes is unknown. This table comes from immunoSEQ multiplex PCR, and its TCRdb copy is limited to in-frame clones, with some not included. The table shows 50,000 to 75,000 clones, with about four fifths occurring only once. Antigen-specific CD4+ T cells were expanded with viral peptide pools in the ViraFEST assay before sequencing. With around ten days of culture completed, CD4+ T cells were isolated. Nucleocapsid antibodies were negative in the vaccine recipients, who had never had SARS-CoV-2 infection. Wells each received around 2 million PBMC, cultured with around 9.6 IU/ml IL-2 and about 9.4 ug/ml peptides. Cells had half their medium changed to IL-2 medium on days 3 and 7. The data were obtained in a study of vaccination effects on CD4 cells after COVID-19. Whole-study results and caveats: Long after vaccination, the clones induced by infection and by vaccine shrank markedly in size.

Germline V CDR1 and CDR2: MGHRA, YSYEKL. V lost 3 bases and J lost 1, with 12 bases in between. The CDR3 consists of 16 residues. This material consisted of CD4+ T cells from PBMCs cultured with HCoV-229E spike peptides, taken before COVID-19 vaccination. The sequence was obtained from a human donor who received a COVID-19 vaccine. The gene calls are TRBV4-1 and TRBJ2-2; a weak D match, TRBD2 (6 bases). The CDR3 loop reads CASSQGTSWNTGELFF. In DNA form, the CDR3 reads TGCGCCAGCAGCCAGGGAACTAGCTGGAACACCGGGGAGCTGTTTTTT.